The TCR beta chain under discussion was sequenced for a study of identifying expanded T cells in peripheral blood. This CDR3 region has 15 residues. The ends were cut back, 0 bases at V and 2 bases at J, with 10 bases in the middle. Germline V gene data show CDR1 as MNHEY and CDR2 as SVGAGI. The assay was immunoSEQ multiplex PCR, and TCRdb's table has in-frame clones only and misses some. Of roughly 92,000 clones in the sample, roughly 91% were seen once. During the collection period, no donor immune events like infections were recorded. The origin of this receptor is a person aged 18-70 years in good health. The chain is built from TRBV6-5 and TRBJ1-2; D gene ambiguous. Sequenced material: blood. DNA of the CDR3: TGTGCCAGCAGTTACTCGATGGCACAAAACTATGGCTACACCTTC. Translated, it gives CASSYSMAQNYGYTF.